This T cell receptor (beta chain) was found in a study of blood T cell repertoires in COVID-19. Study information: The study drew acute and convalescent COVID-19 samples from the United States, Italy and Spain. In each case, the material was cDNA or gDNA derived from T cells, B-cell-depleted T cells, or PBMCs.

Those enrolled in Seattle joined during active infection and were followed longitudinally afterward. Per the original data handling: The assay estimated nucleated cells by amplifying reference gene primers. Produced via immunoSEQ multiplex PCR; TCRdb's table is partial and in-frame only. Clone size and V and J calls were adopted from that table, with D and trimming inferred from the DNA. Of some 130,000 clones in the sample, more than 85% are singletons; the top ten hold around 4.5%. The CDR3 extends over 15 amino acids. In germline, CDR1 is SGHNT, CDR2 YYREEE (reference sequence). The V end was cut by 3 bases, the J end by 2 bases, with 15 bases between.

The chain uses TRBV5-4 and TRBJ2-7; weak D call: TRBD2 (5 bases). The TCR sequence derives from a man in his sixties with COVID-19, enrolled during active disease. The specimen was peripheral blood. CDR3 loop: CASSSPGGAAYEQYF. The CDR3 nucleotides read TGTGCCAGCAGCTCTCCAGGAGGCGCGGCCTACGAGCAGTACTTC.